The 20 T cell receptor beta chains presented below share a single source sample, sequenced in a study of beta chain features in type 1 diabetes. What was sequenced were expressed TCRB transcripts, since all of the isolated RNA had been reverse transcribed. This table comes from immunoSEQ multiplex PCR, and its TCRdb copy is limited to in-frame clones, with some not included. The sample records just over 600,000 clones, 15% to 19% being singletons. Specimen: naive CD4+ T cells from blood. The receptor source for this set is a man younger than 35 in good health.

The chain couples TRBV7-2 to TRBJ2-3; unclear D gene. CDR3 length: 15 amino acids. Trimming cost V 1 base and J 6 bases, with 14 bases left between them. The germline CDR1 and CDR2 sequences are SGHTA and FQGNSA. For the CDR3, the DNA is TGTGCCAGCAGCTTAGGGGCTGCCCCCCTGGATACGCAGTATTTT. It is translated as CASSLGAAPLDTQYF.

This clone was counted only a few times. This chain joins TRBV7-2 and TRBJ1-1, with D maybe TRBD1 (6 bases). V was trimmed by 3 bases and J by 10 bases, leaving 12 bases between them. CDR3 length: 12 residues. Germline CDR1 SGHTA, CDR2 FQGNSA. The chain's CDR3 is CASSFRGWRAFF. As DNA, the CDR3 is TGTGCCAGCAGCTTTAGGGGGTGGAGAGCTTTCTTT.

In this sample, this clone turned up a few times. The V and J genes are TRBV28 and TRBJ2-2, with 15 bases aligning to TRBD2. CDR3 size: 19 residues. Trimming cost V 5 bases and J 6 bases; bases outside gene matches: 13. From germline, CDR1 is MDHEN and CDR2 SYDVKM. The DNA of the CDR3 is TGTGCCAGCAGTCTCACAATCAAGCGGACTAGCGGGAGGGCCGGGGAGCTGTTTTTT. It yields the protein CASSLTIKRTSGRAGELFF.

The sample holds a few counts of this clone. This chain links TRBV4-3 with TRBJ1-5; D unclear. The length of the CDR3 is 15 residues. Looked up from germline, CDR1 is LGHNA and CDR2 is YSLEER. Trimming took off 2 bases at V and 0 bases at J, with 8 bases between the two ends. The CDR3: CASSQNGLSNQPQHF. The CDR3 coding sequence is TGCGCCAGCAGCCAAAACGGACTTAGCAATCAGCCCCAGCATTTT.

This clone showed up just a few times. V usage is TRBV18 and J usage is TRBJ2-1; D is unresolved. Germline lookup yields CDR1 KGHSH and CDR2 LQKENI. The CDR3 runs to 13 residues. V was pared by 3 bases and J by 5 bases, with 8 bases between. The chain's CDR3 is CASSPPGNNEQFF. The CDR3 DNA follows: TGTGCCAGCTCACCTCCCGGCAACAATGAGCAGTTCTTC.

The chain employs TRBV30 and TRBJ2-1, with 13 bases that match TRBD2. Germline trimming cut 4 bases from V and 7 bases from J; bases unmatched to any gene: 10. Germline V gives CDR1 GTSNPN, CDR2 SVGIG (reference sequence). The CDR3 totals 16 residues. As DNA, the CDR3 is TGTGCCTGGACAAACCCGGGACTAGCGGGGATGAATGAGCAGTTCTTC. This gives the protein CAWTNPGLAGMNEQFF. The entire variable domain, with the rest obtained from reference TRBV30 and TRBJ2-1, is as follows: SQTIHQWPATLVQPVGSPLSLECTVEGTSNPNLYWYRQAAGRGLQLLFYSVGIGQISSEVPQNLSASRPQDRQFILSSKKLLLSDSGFYLCAWTNPGLAGMNEQFFGPGTRLTVL.

The chain is built from TRBV18 and TRBJ1-4, with D hard to call. Germline CDR1 reads KGHSH; CDR2 reads LQKENI. The CDR3 has 13 residues. Trimming pared 2 bases from V and 8 bases from J, leaving 9 bases between. CDR3 nucleotides: TGTGCCAGCTCACCAGGGGTCTTCGAAAAACTGTTTTTT. This sequence encodes CASSPGVFEKLFF.

The CDR3: CASSRRSGRGLSAWHNEQFF. In nucleotides, the CDR3 is TGTGCCAGCAGTCGGAGGTCAGGAAGGGGTCTGTCAGCATGGCACAATGAGCAGTTCTTC. The chain uses TRBV28 and TRBJ2-1; perhaps D is TRBD1 or TRBD2 (5 bases each). V was cut by 5 bases and J by 5 bases, with 31 bases left in between. This CDR3 has 20 amino acids. Germline-derived CDR1 and CDR2 are MDHEN and SYDVKM.

V is TRBV30 and J is TRBJ1-5; D uncertain. Germline CDR1 GTSNPN, CDR2 SVGIG (reference sequence). The CDR3 totals 13 residues. V was shortened by 0 bases and J by 0 bases, with 3 bases between the two germline ends. This CDR3 reads CAWSVDSNQPQHF. DNA for the CDR3: TGTGCCTGGAGTGTGGATAGCAATCAGCCCCAGCATTTT.

This clone came up a few times. The chain links TRBV6-5 to TRBJ1-1; D gene uncertain. Trimming took 2 bases from V and 7 from J, leaving 8 bases between them. The length of the CDR3 is 12 residues. CDR1 and CDR2 (germline): MNHEY, SVGAGI. CDR3 sequence reads: CASSYSGSEAFF. CDR3 coding DNA: TGTGCCAGCAGTTACAGCGGGAGTGAAGCTTTCTTT.

This clone was picked up a small number of times. This chain links TRBV19 with TRBJ1-1, with no clear D. There are 11 residues in the CDR3. Trimming removed 7 bases at V and 8 bases at J, with 11 bases between. CDR1 LNHDA and CDR2 SQIVND come from the germline V gene (reference sequence). As DNA, the CDR3 is TGTGCCAGTACCCACCGAGTAGAAGCTTTCTTT. Protein sequence: CASTHRVEAFF.

The genes are TRBV6-6 and TRBJ2-6; D ambiguous. Trimming pared 5 bases from V and 4 bases from J, leaving 12 bases between. The CDR3 is made up of 15 amino acids. The germline CDR1 and CDR2 sequences are MNHNY and SVGAGI (reference sequence). For the CDR3, the DNA is TGTGCCAGCAGTAGACCGCCCGGAGGGGCCAACGTCCTGACTTTC. It translates to CASSRPPGGANVLTF.

The V call is TRBV6-5, the J call TRBJ1-5, with unresolved D. This CDR3 contains 15 residues. Germline CDR1 reads MNHEY; CDR2 reads SVGAGI. Between the trimmed V and J ends, which lost 2 bases and 5 bases, there was a span of 13 bases. This CDR3 is CASSYGRFSDQPQHF. The CDR3 DNA sequence: TGTGCCAGCAGTTACGGGAGATTTTCCGATCAGCCCCAGCATTTT.

In this sample, this clone turned up a few times. The gene calls are TRBV18 and TRBJ1-2, with D tentatively TRBD1 (5 bases). This CDR3 has 13 residues. Germline V CDR1 and CDR2: KGHSH, LQKENI. Trimming removed 3 bases at V and 8 bases at J, with 13 bases between. The CDR3: CASSPDSRMGYTF. The CDR3 DNA is TGTGCCAGCTCACCCGACAGTCGGATGGGCTACACCTTC.

This clone has a handful of counts. This rearrangement joins TRBV18 to TRBJ2-1; TRBD1 agrees at 8 bases. The germline gives CDR1 KGHSH, CDR2 LQKENI. The CDR3 length is 13 residues. V was pared by 3 bases and J by 8 bases, with 3 bases of the junction left unmatched. CDR3 sequence (DNA): TGTGCCAGCTCACCGGACAGGGTCTATGAGCAGTTCTTC. As protein: CASSPDRVYEQFF. The entire variable domain, with the rest obtained from reference TRBV18 and TRBJ2-1, is as follows: NAGVMQNPRHLVRRRGQEARLRCSPMKGHSHVYWYRQLPEEGLKFMVYLQKENIIDESGMPKERFSAEFPKEGPSILRIQQVVRGDSAAYFCASSPDRVYEQFFGPGTRLTVL.

This chain uses TRBV2 with TRBJ2-7, with a possible D match to TRBD1 (6 bases). There are 15 residues in the CDR3. The germline gives CDR1 SNHLY, CDR2 FYNNEI. Trimming pared 5 bases from V and 7 bases from J, leaving 21 bases between. The CDR3 spells CASSIRQDPPGEQYF. CDR3 DNA: TGTGCCAGCAGTATTCGACAGGACCCGCCCGGAGAGCAGTACTTC.

This clone was detected only a few times. The rearrangement joins TRBV6-5 to TRBJ2-2, with D tentatively TRBD1 (5 bases). The CDR3 runs to 16 residues. Trimming removed 0 bases from V and 1 base from J, with 9 bases in between. Looked up from germline, CDR1 is MNHEY and CDR2 is SVGAGI. CDR3 bases: TGTGCCAGCAGTTACTCGAGACAGTTGAACACCGGGGAGCTGTTTTTT. It translates to CASSYSRQLNTGELFF.

The V gene is TRBV6-1, the J gene TRBJ1-4, with D possibly matching TRBD1 (5 bases). This CDR3 contains 14 residues. The ends were cut back, 5 bases at V and 8 bases at J, with 15 bases in the middle. Germline values: CDR1 MNHNS, CDR2 SASEGT. CDR3 coding DNA: TGTGCCAGCAGTACTGGGGGGACCGGGGAAAAACTGTTTTTT. Translation: CASSTGGTGEKLFF.

V gene TRBV12-5 combines with J gene TRBJ1-6; possible D gene TRBD1, 5 bases. CDR1 and CDR2 (germline): LGHNT, FRNRAP. V lost 2 bases, J lost 3 bases, and 11 bases lay in between. The CDR3 is 16 residues long. In DNA, the CDR3 is TGTGCTAGTGGTTTGTGGGACGGCTTCTATAATTCACCCCTCCACTTT. The encoded protein is CASGLWDGFYNSPLHF.

This clone was picked up a small number of times. This chain connects TRBV19 to TRBJ2-2, with a weak D call TRBD1 (5 bases). V lost 6 bases and J 1 base, leaving 15 bases between the germline ends. The germline gives CDR1 LNHDA, CDR2 SQIVND (reference sequence). The CDR3 covers 16 residues. CDR3 sequence reads: CASRTSGWGNTGELFF. CDR3 DNA: TGTGCCAGTAGAACTTCAGGGTGGGGGAACACCGGGGAGCTGTTTTTT.